This T cell receptor beta chain comes out of a study of control samples from healthy donors and cancer patients. Trimming pared 4 bases from V and 10 bases from J, leaving 21 bases between. In germline, CDR1 is SGHRS, CDR2 YFSETQ. CDR3 length equals 16 residues. Profiling relied on immunoSEQ multiplex PCR, and the TCRdb table lists in-frame clones only, not all of them. The sample contains 95,000 to 150,000 clones, over 75% of which appear only once. The TCR sequence derives from a man younger than 35 in good health. The V gene is TRBV5-1, the J gene TRBJ1-6, with TRBD1 as a possible D gene (5 bases). What was sequenced was blood. CDR3 nucleotide sequence: TGCGCCAGCAGCCCCTCCCGGTCAGGGCTCAGGTCACCCCTCCACTTT. This codes for CASSPSRSGLRSPLHF.